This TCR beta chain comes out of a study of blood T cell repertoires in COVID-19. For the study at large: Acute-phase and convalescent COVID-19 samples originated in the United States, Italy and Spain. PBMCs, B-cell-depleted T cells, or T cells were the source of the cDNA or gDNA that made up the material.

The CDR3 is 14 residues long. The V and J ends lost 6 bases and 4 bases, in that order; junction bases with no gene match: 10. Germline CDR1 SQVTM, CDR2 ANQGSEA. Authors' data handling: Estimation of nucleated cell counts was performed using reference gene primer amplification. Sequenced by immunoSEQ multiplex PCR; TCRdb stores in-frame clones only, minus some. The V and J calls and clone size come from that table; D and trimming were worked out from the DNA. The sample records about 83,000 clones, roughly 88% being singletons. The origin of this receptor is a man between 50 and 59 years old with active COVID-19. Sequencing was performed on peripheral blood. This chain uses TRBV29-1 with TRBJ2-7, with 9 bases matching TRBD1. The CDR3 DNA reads TGCAGCGTGGAACGGACAGGGGCAATTTACGAGCAGTACTTC. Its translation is CSVERTGAIYEQYF.